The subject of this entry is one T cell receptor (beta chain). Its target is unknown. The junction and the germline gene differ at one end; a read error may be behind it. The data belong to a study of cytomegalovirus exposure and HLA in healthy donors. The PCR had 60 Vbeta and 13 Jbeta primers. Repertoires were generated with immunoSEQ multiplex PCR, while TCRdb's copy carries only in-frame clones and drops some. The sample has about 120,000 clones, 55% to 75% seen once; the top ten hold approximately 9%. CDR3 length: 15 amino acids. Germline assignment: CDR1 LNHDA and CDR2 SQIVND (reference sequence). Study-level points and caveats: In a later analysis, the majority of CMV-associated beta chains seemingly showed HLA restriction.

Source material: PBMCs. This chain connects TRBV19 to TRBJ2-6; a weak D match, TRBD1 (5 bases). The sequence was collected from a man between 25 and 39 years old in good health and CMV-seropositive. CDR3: CASAEINSGANGLTF. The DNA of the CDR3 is TGTGCCAGTGCAGAAATTAACTCTGGGGCCAACGGCCTGACTTTC.